This TCR beta chain was documented in a study of cytomegalovirus exposure and HLA in healthy donors. The PCR contained 60 Vbeta and 13 Jbeta primers. Some clones are missing from TCRdb's copy, which holds only in-frame ones; the method was immunoSEQ multiplex PCR. The data hold 90,000 to 120,000 clones, with around four fifths observed a single time. This CDR3 is 13 amino acids long. The germline gives CDR1 GTSNPN, CDR2 SVGIG (reference sequence). Trimming took off 3 bases at V and 0 bases at J, with 9 bases between the two ends. On this clone: Its antigen is unknown.

The study, taken as a whole, reports: Presence/absence comparisons presumed near-even sequencing depth among donors. Earlier analysis yielded a pattern in which most TCR beta V segments were productive about 90% or about 30% of the time. An analysis that came later showed most CMV-associated TCR beta chains appearing HLA-restricted.

The receptor's source is a man aged 30 to 39 in good health and CMV-seronegative. Sample: PBMCs. The J gene is TRBJ2-7, the V gene TRBV30; D is possibly TRBD1 (6 bases). The CDR3 reads CAWRAGDSYEQYF. In DNA, the CDR3 is TGTGCCTGGAGGGCAGGGGACTCCTACGAGCAGTACTTC.